This T cell receptor (beta chain) was identified in a study of T-cell reconstitution after alpha-beta-depleted transplantation in children. Study-wide results and caveats: When one year had passed after transplant, most T-cell counts and diversity came from newly produced T cells.

A library of TCRbeta sequences, prepared with unique molecular identifiers, was generated. TCRdb called the PCR reads again in MiXCR, with one record for every CDR3 protein. The sample includes about 980,000 distinct CDR3 sequences, under 30% seen only once; the top ten take roughly 28%. The CDR3 contains 15 residues. J gave up 1 base and V 4 bases, and 4 bases lay outside the gene matches. Germline CDR1 and CDR2: SGHVS and FNYEAQ. This clonotype was found a few times. As yet, its antigen is unknown. The clonotype originates from a boy under two years old who had a stem cell transplant for SCID, so the T cells may come from the graft donor. The gene calls are TRBV7-6 and TRBJ2-7; 10 nucleotides line up with TRBD2. The source was PBMCs, mostly from graft donor cells, collected 360 days after TCRalphabeta/CD19-depleted stem cell transplant. The chain's CDR3 is CASSSLAGDSYEQYF. The CDR3 coding sequence is TGTGCCAGCAGCTCCCTAGCGGGGGATTCCTACGAGCAGTACTTC. Complete variable domain (other parts from reference TRBV7-6 and TRBJ2-7): GAGVSQSPRYKVTKRGQDVALRCDPISGHVSLYWYRQALGQGPEFLTYFNYEAQQDKSGLPNDRFSAERPEGSISTLTIQRTEQRDSAMYRCASSSLAGDSYEQYFGPGTRLTVT.